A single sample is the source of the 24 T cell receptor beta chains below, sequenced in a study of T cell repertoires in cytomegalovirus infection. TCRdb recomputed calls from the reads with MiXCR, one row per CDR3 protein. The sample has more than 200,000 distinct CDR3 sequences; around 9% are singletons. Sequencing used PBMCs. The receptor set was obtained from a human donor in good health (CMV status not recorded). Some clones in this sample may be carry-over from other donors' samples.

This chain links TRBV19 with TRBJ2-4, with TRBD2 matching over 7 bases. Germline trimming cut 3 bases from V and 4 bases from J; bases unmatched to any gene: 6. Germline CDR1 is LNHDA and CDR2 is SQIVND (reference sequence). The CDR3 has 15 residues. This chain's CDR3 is CASSIRSSGKNIQYF. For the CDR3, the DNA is TGTGCCAGTAGTATTAGGTCTAGCGGAAAAAACATTCAGTACTTC.

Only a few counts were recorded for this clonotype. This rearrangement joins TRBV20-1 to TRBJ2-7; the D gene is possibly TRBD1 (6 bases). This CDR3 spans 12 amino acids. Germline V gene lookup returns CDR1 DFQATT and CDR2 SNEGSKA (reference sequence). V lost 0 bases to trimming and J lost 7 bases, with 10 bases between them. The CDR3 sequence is CSAREGAGEQYF. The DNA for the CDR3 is TGCAGTGCTAGAGAGGGGGCAGGGGAGCAGTACTTC.

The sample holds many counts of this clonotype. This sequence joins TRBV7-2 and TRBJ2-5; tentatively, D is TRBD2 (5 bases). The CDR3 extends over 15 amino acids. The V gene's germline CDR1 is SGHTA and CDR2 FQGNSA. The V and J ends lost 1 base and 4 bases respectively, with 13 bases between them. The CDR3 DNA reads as TGTGCCAGCAGCTTAGTTAGGGCTGGGAGAGAGACCCAGTACTTC. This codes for CASSLVRAGRETQYF.

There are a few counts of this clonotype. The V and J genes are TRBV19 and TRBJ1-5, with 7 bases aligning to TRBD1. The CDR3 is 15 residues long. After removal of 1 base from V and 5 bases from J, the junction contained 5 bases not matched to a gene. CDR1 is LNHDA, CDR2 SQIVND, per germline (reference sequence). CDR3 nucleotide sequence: TGTGCCAGTAGTATAGGACAGGGAAGGGATCAGCCCCAGCATTTT. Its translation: CASSIGQGRDQPQHF. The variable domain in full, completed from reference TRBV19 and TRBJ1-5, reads DGGITQSPKYLFRKEGQNVTLSCEQNLNHDAMYWYRQDPGQGLRLIYYSQIVNDFQKGDIAEGYSVSREKKESFPLTVTSAQKNPTAFYLCASSIGQGRDQPQHFGDGTRLSIL.

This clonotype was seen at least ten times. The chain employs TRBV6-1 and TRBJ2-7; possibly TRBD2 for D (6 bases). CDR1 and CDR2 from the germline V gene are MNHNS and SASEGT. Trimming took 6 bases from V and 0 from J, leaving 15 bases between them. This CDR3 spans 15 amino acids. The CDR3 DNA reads TGTGCCAGCAGGAAGGCGGACGGGGGCTCCTACGAGCAGTACTTC. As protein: CASRKADGGSYEQYF.

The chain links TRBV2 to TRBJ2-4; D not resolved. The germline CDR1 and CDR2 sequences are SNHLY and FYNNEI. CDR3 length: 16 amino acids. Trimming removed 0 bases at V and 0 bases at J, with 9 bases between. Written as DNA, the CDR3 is TGTGCCAGCAGTGAAGCTCAGATACTAGCCAAAAACATTCAGTACTTC. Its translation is CASSEAQILAKNIQYF.

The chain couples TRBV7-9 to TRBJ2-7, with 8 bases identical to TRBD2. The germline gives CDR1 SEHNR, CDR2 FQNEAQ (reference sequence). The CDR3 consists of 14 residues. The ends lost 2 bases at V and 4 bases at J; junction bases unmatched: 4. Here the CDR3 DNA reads TGTGCCAGCAGCTTAATAGCGGGACCATACGAGCAGTACTTC. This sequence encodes CASSLIAGPYEQYF.

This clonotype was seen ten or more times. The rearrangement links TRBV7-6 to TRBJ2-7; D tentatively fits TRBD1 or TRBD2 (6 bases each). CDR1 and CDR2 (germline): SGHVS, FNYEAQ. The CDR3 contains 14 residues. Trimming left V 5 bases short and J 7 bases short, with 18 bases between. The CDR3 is CASSTSDSAGEQYF. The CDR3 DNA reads TGTGCCAGCAGCACATCGGACAGTGCGGGGGAGCAGTACTTC.

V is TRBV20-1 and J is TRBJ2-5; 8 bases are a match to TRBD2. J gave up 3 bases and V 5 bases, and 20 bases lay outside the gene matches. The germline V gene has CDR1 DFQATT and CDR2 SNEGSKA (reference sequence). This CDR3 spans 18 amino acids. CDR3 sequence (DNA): TGCAGTGCTGTATCCCCTAGGACAAAAGCGGGAGTAGAAGAGACCCAGTACTTC. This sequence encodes CSAVSPRTKAGVEETQYF.

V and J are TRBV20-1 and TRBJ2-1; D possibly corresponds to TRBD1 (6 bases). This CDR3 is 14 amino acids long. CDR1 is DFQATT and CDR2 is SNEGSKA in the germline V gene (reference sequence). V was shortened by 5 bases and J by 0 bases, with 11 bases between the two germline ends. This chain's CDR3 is CSAGGQDSYNEQFF. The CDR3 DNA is TGCAGTGCTGGGGGACAAGACTCCTACAATGAGCAGTTCTTC.

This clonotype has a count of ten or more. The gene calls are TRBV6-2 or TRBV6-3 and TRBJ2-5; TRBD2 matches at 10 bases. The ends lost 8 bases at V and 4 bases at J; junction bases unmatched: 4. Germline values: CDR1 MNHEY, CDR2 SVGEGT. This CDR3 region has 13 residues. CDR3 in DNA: TGTGCCAGCCAAGCGGGAGGGCTAGAGACCCAGTACTTC. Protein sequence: CASQAGGLETQYF.

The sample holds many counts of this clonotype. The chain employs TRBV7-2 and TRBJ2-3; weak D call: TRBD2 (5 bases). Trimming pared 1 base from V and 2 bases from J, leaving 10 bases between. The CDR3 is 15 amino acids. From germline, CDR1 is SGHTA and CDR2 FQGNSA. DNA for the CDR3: TGTGCCAGCAGCTTAGGTCAGCGGTACACAGATACGCAGTATTTT. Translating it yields CASSLGQRYTDTQYF.

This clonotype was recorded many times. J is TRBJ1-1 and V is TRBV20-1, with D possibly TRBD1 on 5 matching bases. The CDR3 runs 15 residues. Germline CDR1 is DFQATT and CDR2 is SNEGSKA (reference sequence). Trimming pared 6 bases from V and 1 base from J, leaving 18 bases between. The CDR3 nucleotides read TGCAGTGCCTCTATTGGACTCACAGGGAACACTGAAGCTTTCTTT. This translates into CSASIGLTGNTEAFF.

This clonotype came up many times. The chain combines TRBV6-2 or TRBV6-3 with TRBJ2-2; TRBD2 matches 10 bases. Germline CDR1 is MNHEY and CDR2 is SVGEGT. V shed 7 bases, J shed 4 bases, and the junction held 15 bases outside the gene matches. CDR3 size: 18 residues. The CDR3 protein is CASTSGLAVPRSTGELFF. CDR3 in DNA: TGTGCCAGCACCTCCGGACTAGCGGTCCCGCGGAGCACCGGGGAGCTGTTTTTT.

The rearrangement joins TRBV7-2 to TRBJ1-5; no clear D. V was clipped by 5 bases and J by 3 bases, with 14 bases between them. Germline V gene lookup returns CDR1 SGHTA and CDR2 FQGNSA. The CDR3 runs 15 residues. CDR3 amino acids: CASSPWRENNQPQHF. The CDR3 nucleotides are TGTGCCAGCAGCCCCTGGCGGGAAAACAATCAGCCCCAGCATTTT.

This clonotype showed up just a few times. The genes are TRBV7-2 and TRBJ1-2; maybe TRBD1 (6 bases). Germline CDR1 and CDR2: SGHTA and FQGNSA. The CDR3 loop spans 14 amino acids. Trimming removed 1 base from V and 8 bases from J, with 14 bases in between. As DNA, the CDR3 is TGTGCCAGCAGCTTAGGGCTCGACAGGCGAGGCTACACCTTC. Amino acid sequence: CASSLGLDRRGYTF.

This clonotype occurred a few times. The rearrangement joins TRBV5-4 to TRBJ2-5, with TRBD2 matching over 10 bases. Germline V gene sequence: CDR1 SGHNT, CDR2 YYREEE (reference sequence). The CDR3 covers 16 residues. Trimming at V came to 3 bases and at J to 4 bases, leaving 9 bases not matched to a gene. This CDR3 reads CASSYLSGGKLETQYF. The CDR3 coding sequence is TGTGCCAGCAGCTACCTTAGCGGGGGGAAGTTAGAGACCCAGTACTTC.

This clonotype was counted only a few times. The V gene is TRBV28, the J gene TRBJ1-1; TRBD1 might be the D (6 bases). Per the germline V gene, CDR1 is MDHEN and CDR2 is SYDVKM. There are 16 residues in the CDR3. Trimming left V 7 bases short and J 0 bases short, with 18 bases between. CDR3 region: CASTPGGSLMNTEAFF. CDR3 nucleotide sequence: TGTGCCAGCACCCCGGGGGGCAGTTTGATGAACACTGAAGCTTTCTTT.

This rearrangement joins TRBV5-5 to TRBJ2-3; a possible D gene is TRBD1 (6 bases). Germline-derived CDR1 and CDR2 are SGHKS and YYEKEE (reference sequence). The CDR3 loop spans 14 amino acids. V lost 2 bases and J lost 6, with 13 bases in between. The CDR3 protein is CASSFGLQGDTQYF. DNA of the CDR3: TGTGCCAGCAGCTTCGGGCTTCAGGGGGATACGCAGTATTTT.

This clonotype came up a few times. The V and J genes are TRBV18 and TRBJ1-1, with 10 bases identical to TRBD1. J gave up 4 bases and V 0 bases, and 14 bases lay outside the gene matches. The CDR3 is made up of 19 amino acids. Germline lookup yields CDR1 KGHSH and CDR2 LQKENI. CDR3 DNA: TGTGCCAGCTCACCACCGAAGGGACAGGGGTATAGGGCGGCCACTGAAGCTTTCTTT. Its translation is CASSPPKGQGYRAATEAFF.

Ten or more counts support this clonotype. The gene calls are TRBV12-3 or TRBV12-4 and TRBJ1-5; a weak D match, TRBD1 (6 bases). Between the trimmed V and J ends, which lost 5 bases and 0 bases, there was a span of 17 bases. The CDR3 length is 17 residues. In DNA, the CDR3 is TGTGCCAGCAGTCCCGGACAGATAGGGAATAGCAATCAGCCCCAGCATTTT. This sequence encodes CASSPGQIGNSNQPQHF.

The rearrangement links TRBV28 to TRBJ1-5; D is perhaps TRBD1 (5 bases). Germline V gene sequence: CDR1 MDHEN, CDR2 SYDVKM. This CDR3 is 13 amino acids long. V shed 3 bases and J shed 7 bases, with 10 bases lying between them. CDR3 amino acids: CASSFGGPQPQHF. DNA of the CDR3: TGTGCCAGCAGTTTTGGGGGTCCCCAGCCCCAGCATTTT.

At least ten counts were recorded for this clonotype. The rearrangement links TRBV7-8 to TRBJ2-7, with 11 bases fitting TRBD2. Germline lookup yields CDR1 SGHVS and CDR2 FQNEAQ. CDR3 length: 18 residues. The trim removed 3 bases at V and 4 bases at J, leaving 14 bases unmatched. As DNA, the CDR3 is TGTGCCAGCAGCTTCGGCCTAGCGGGAGGAAAGGGCCGTTACGAGCAGTACTTC. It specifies CASSFGLAGGKGRYEQYF.

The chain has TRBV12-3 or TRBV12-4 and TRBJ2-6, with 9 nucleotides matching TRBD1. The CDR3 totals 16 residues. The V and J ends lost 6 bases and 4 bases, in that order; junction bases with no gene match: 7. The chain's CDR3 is CASRPTGGVGANVLTF. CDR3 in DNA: TGTGCCAGCAGGCCTACAGGGGGCGTGGGGGCCAACGTCCTGACTTTC.